These T cell receptor beta chains were read from a single sample in a study of graft-versus-host responses after intestinal transplantation. Using immunoSEQ multiplex PCR, the repertoire was profiled, and TCRdb retains in-frame clones only, with some absent. The table records roughly 43,000 clones, over 85% of them present only once. This specimen was PBMCs, taken more than 310 days after intestinal transplant. These receptors all come from a human patient who received an intestinal transplant, so some T cells may come from the graft donor. The CDR3 runs from the conserved cysteine through the conserved F or W. The D gene is left open where the match is weak. Clone size is shown for a subset of rows, as once, few, many or a class of expanded clone.

D gene | clone size | J gene | V gene | CDR3 DNA | CDR3 protein
NA | NA | TRBJ1-5 | TRBV19 | TGTGCCAGTAGTATCCGGGTTTCCAATCAGCCCCAGCATTTT | CASSIRVSNQPQHF
NA | NA | TRBJ2-7 | TRBV19 | TGTGCCAGTAGTCTAGGCGGGGCAGCGTCTTACGAGCAGTACTTC | CASSLGGAASYEQYF
NA | NA | TRBJ2-1 | TRBV4-2 | TGTGCCAGCAGCCAAGAATCCATGGAAAGCTCCTACAATGAGCAGTTCTTC | CASSQESMESSYNEQFF
NA | NA | TRBJ2-3 | TRBV20-1 | TGCAGTGCTAGCGGGGGAAATACGCAGTATTTT | CSASGGNTQYF
TRBD2 | NA | TRBJ2-1 | TRBV9 | TGTGCCAGCAGCGTCAGTAGCGGGAGGGCCAATGAGCAGTTCTTC | CASSVSSGRANEQFF
TRBD2 | NA | TRBJ2-7 | TRBV28 | TGTGCCAGCAGTTTATTAGCGGGAGAGCAGTACTTC | CASSLLAGEQYF
NA | few | TRBJ2-2 | TRBV6-4 | TGTGCCAGCAGTGACAGGGACACCGGGGAGCTGTTTTTT | CASSDRDTGELFF
TRBD2 | NA | TRBJ2-5 | TRBV6-5 | TGTGCCAGCAGTTTACTAGCGGGGGGCTTCCAAGAGACCCAGTACTTC | CASSLLAGGFQETQYF
TRBD1 | NA | TRBJ1-1 | TRBV4-1 | TGCGCCAGCAGGTACGACAGGGCCACTGAAGCTTTCTTT | CASRYDRATEAFF
TRBD2 | NA | TRBJ2-3 | TRBV6-5 | TGTGCCAGCAGTTACGGGGGGGGTACCACAGATACGCAGTATTTT | CASSYGGGTTDTQYF
TRBD2 | NA | TRBJ2-1 | TRBV27 | TGTGCCAGCAGTTCCAAGGCCGGACTAGCGGGAGGTGTGAATGAGCAGTTCTTC | CASSSKAGLAGGVNEQFF
NA | NA | TRBJ1-1 | TRBV29-1 | TGCAGCGCCGATGGGGGAATGAACACTGAAGCTTTCTTT | CSADGGMNTEAFF
NA | NA | TRBJ1-3 | TRBV7-9 | TGTGCCAGCAGCCACCCTCTTTATTACCACACCATATATTTT | CASSHPLYYHTIYF
TRBD1 | NA | TRBJ2-1 | TRBV10-1 | TGCGCCAGCAGTCCCGGGACAGGGTGGGCCAATGAGCAGTTCTTC | CASSPGTGWANEQFF
NA | NA | TRBJ1-5 | TRBV2 | TGTGCCAGCGGGTGGGATCAGCCCCAGCATTTT | CASGWDQPQHF
NA | NA | TRBJ2-2 | TRBV6-1 | TGTGCCAGCAGTGAATCGGGAACGAACACCGGGGAGCTGTTTTTT | CASSESGTNTGELFF
TRBD1 | NA | TRBJ2-3 | TRBV5-1 | TGCGCCAGCAGCTCGGAGGGACAGGGGACAGATACGCAGTATTTT | CASSSEGQGTDTQYF
NA | NA | TRBJ2-1 | TRBV7-3 | TGTGCCAGCAGCCGCAGAGGCCTTGCGTACAATGAGCAGTTCTTC | CASSRRGLAYNEQFF
NA | NA | TRBJ2-2 | TRBV7-9 | TGTGCCACAAGGATGGCGGGGAACACCGGGGAGCTGTTTTTT | CATRMAGNTGELFF
NA | NA | TRBJ2-1 | TRBV14 | TGTGCCAGCAGCTTAGACTGGAATGAGCAGTTCTTC | CASSLDWNEQFF
NA | NA | TRBJ2-3 | TRBV5-4 | TGTGCCAGCAGGGTGGGCGGGAAACACACAGATACGCAGTATTTT | CASRVGGKHTDTQYF
NA | NA | TRBJ1-1 | TRBV6-5 | TGTGCCAGCAGTTACTCGGGACTGGGGGACACTGAAGCTTTCTTT | CASSYSGLGDTEAFF
TRBD2 | NA | TRBJ2-7 | TRBV28 | TGTGCCAGCAGTTTGCGGCTAGCGGGTTTTTACGAGCAGTACTTC | CASSLRLAGFYEQYF
NA | NA | TRBJ1-5 | TRBV21-1 | TGTGCCAGCAGCCCGGGACCTGGGGTTTACGTTGGCAATCAGCCCCAGCATTTT | CASSPGPGVYVGNQPQHF
TRBD2 | NA | TRBJ2-3 | TRBV9 | TGTGCCAGCAGCGTGTCAGCGGGAGCTTGGAGCACAGATACGCAGTATTTT | CASSVSAGAWSTDTQYF
TRBD1 | NA | TRBJ2-2 | TRBV5-1 | TGCGCCAGCAGCTATGACGCCCCGACAGGGGCCGGGGAGCTGTTTTTT | CASSYDAPTGAGELFF
NA | once | TRBJ1-2 | TRBV6-6 | TGTGCCAGCAGTTACTCAAGCCGAATAAACTATGGCTACACCTTC | CASSYSSRINYGYTF
NA | once | TRBJ2-7 | TRBV7-9 | TGTGCCAGCAGCTTCGAATGGGGGAGCTCCTACGAGCAGTACTTC | CASSFEWGSSYEQYF
TRBD1 | NA | TRBJ1-1 | TRBV7-9 | TGTGCCAGCACCGCACAGGGGGGAACTGAAGCTTTCTTT | CASTAQGGTEAFF
NA | NA | TRBJ2-3 | TRBV19 | TGTGCCAGTAGTATTGAGAGGGGCACAGATACGCAGTATTTT | CASSIERGTDTQYF
NA | NA | TRBJ2-2 | TRBV13 | TGTGCCAGCAGCTTAGCCGGGAGAGTACACACCGGGGAGCTGTTTTTT | CASSLAGRVHTGELFF
TRBD1 | NA | TRBJ2-7 | TRBV11-2 | TGTGCCAGCAGCTCCAAAAGGGTGGGACAGGCCGTCTACGAGCAGTACTTC | CASSSKRVGQAVYEQYF
NA | few | TRBJ2-2 | TRBV9 | TGTGCCAGCAGCGTTGGAGGGTCGGGGAACACCGGGGAGCTGTTTTTT | CASSVGGSGNTGELFF
TRBD2 | NA | TRBJ2-7 | TRBV6-6 | TGTGCCAGCAGCTATAGCGGGGCCGGAGTTTACGAGCAGTACTTC | CASSYSGAGVYEQYF
TRBD2 | NA | TRBJ2-2 | TRBV7-9 | TGTGCCAGCAGCTTACCTAGCGGGGGCGTGAACACCGGGGAGCTGTTTTTT | CASSLPSGGVNTGELFF
TRBD2 | once | TRBJ2-1 | TRBV30 | TGTGCCTGGACCGTGGGGTGGACTAGCGGGAGTAGTGATGAGCAGTTCTTC | CAWTVGWTSGSSDEQFF
NA | NA | TRBJ2-3 | TRBV27 | TGTGCCAGCAGATACGGTAAAACTAGCACAGATACGCAGTATTTT | CASRYGKTSTDTQYF
NA | once | TRBJ2-3 | TRBV7-7 | TGTGCCAGCAGCTTAGCGGGGCTTAGCACAGATACGCAGTATTTT | CASSLAGLSTDTQYF
NA | NA | TRBJ2-4 | TRBV7-9 | TGTGCCAGCAGCCGCGAACACGGGGACATTCAGTACTTC | CASSREHGDIQYF
NA | NA | TRBJ2-5 | TRBV18 | TGTGCCAGCTCAGGACGAGGGGAGGCCCGCGTAACGGAGACCCAGTACTTC | CASSGRGEARVTETQYF